A selection of T cell receptor beta chains follows, all from one sample in a study of T cell responses to AZD1222 COVID-19 vaccine. The table came from immunoSEQ multiplex PCR; TCRdb's copy has only in-frame clones and leaves some out. The sample consists of around 150,000 clones, roughly 90% of them appearing once. The source material was peripheral blood, sampled on day 0 of AZD1222 vaccination. The receptors derive from an adult in good health. Both conserved end residues are part of each CDR3. The order of the fields is CDR3 length, V gene, clone size, J gene, D gene, CDR3 DNA, CDR3 protein. The D gene is left open where the match is weak. Rows may omit the clone size; those that give it use once, few, many or a size class.

13	TRBV15	once	TRBJ1-2	-	TGTGCCACCAGCACAGGGTCCAACTATGGCTACACCTTC	CATSTGSNYGYTF
15	TRBV5-6	-	TRBJ1-3	-	TGTGCCAGCAGCAGAACCGGGACACGGGGAGACACCATATATTTT	CASSRTGTRGDTIYF
14	TRBV14	-	TRBJ2-5	-	TGTGCCAGCAGCCCCGGGACCCTTGGAGAGACCCAGTACTTC	CASSPGTLGETQYF
17	TRBV5-4	-	TRBJ1-2	TRBD1	TGTGCCAGCAGCCGTGACAGGGGACAAGTTCACAACTATGGCTACACCTTC	CASSRDRGQVHNYGYTF
11	TRBV6-1	once	TRBJ1-5	-	TGTGCCAGCAGTGAAGGGCAGCCCCAGCATTTT	CASSEGQPQHF
14	TRBV28	once	TRBJ1-6	-	TGTGCCAGCAGTTGGGTGACAGCCAATTCACCCCTCCACTTT	CASSWVTANSPLHF
14	TRBV11-2	-	TRBJ1-1	-	TGTGCCAGCAGCCGGGGACGGATGAACACTGAAGCTTTCTTT	CASSRGRMNTEAFF
17	TRBV18	-	TRBJ2-4	TRBD2	TGTGCCAGCTCACAGACCCAAGCGGGACTAGCCAAAAACATTCAGTACTTC	CASSQTQAGLAKNIQYF
15	TRBV7-6	-	TRBJ2-3	TRBD1	TGTGCCAGCAGCTTAGCACAGGGGGCCACAGATACGCAGTATTTT	CASSLAQGATDTQYF
14	TRBV9	once	TRBJ1-2	-	TGTGCCAGCAGCGTAGAGTTTTCGGGATATGGCTACACCTTC	CASSVEFSGYGYTF
17	TRBV7-9	once	TRBJ2-5	TRBD2	TGTGCCAGCAGCCCGCCTAGGCTAGCGGGAGGGAGGGAGACCCAGTACTTC	CASSPPRLAGGRETQYF
14	TRBV19	-	TRBJ1-2	TRBD1	TGTGCCAGTATGTCAGGGGGTCTAAGCTATGGCTACACCTTC	CASMSGGLSYGYTF
16	TRBV7-2	few	TRBJ1-2	TRBD1	TGTGCCAGCAGCTATGGGGACAGGGGGCGCTACTATGGCTACACCTTC	CASSYGDRGRYYGYTF
15	TRBV19	-	TRBJ2-3	-	TGTGCCAGTACCAGGACTCACGGTGCAGCAGATACGCAGTATTTT	CASTRTHGAADTQYF
16	TRBV6-6	-	TRBJ1-3	-	TGTGCCAGCAGTTACGTCGGGGGCAGCTCTGGAAACACCATATATTTT	CASSYVGGSSGNTIYF
12	TRBV7-2	-	TRBJ1-2	TRBD1	TGTGCCAGCAGCTCGACAGGGGATGGCTACACCTTC	CASSSTGDGYTF
14	TRBV3-1/TRBV3-2	-	TRBJ1-1	-	TGTGCCAGCAGCCTCTCGACAGCGAACACTGAAGCTTTCTTT	CASSLSTANTEAFF
17	TRBV7-2	-	TRBJ1-2	TRBD1	TGTGCCAGCAGCTTCACCTGGTCCGGGACAGGGGTCGGGGGCTACACCTTC	CASSFTWSGTGVGGYTF
16	TRBV19	-	TRBJ1-5	TRBD1	TGTGCCAGTACCCTTACTACAGGGGGTAGCAATCAGCCCCAGCATTTT	CASTLTTGGSNQPQHF
17	TRBV28	-	TRBJ1-6	-	TGTGCCAGCAGTAAATGGGACCCTATACAGGATAATTCACCCCTCCACTTT	CASSKWDPIQDNSPLHF
14	TRBV4-2	-	TRBJ1-6	TRBD1	TGTGCCAGCAGCCAAGGGACAGGGGGCTCACCCCTCCACTTT	CASSQGTGGSPLHF
15	TRBV18	-	TRBJ2-7	-	TGTGCCAGCTCGCTCCGGACAGATCGTCCCTACGAGCAGTACTTC	CASSLRTDRPYEQYF
16	TRBV4-1	once	TRBJ1-6	-	TGCGCCAGCAGCCTGCTCGTCGGTACCTATAATTCACCCCTCCACTTT	CASSLLVGTYNSPLHF
16	TRBV6-2/TRBV6-3	-	TRBJ1-1	TRBD1	TGTGCCAGCAGCCCAGCCGGGACAGGGGGATTCACTGAAGCTTTCTTT	CASSPAGTGGFTEAFF
15	TRBV5-6	few	TRBJ2-3	-	TGTGCCAGCAGTAATTTGGCACGGAGCACAGATACGCAGTATTTT	CASSNLARSTDTQYF
12	TRBV6-5	once	TRBJ2-3	-	TGTGCCAGCAGTCGCAATAATGGAGAGCAGTATTTT	CASSRNNGEQYF
15	TRBV2	-	TRBJ1-4	-	TGTGCCAGCAGTGATCATCCGGGCCAGAACGAAAAACTGTTTTTT	CASSDHPGQNEKLFF
16	TRBV6-5	-	TRBJ1-1	TRBD1	TGTGCCAGCAGTTACAGCCCCGACAGGGGCGGCACTGAAGCTTTCTTT	CASSYSPDRGGTEAFF
15	TRBV2	-	TRBJ1-5	TRBD1	TGTGCCAGCAGTGAGGCAGGGGGCTCTGGTCAGCCCCAGCATTTT	CASSEAGGSGQPQHF
13	TRBV18	once	TRBJ1-2	-	TGTGCCAGCTCACCACGGGCCAACTATGGCTACACCTTC	CASSPRANYGYTF
13	TRBV6-5	-	TRBJ1-1	-	TGTGCCAGCAGTTACTCGCAAGGGGCTGAAGCTTTCTTT	CASSYSQGAEAFF
15	TRBV11-3	-	TRBJ1-5	-	TGTGCCAGCAGCGCAACAGGGACCCTAGTTCAGCCCCAGCATTTT	CASSATGTLVQPQHF
13	TRBV19	once	TRBJ1-2	-	TGTGCCAGTAGTATACCAGGGCCCTATGGCTACACCTTC	CASSIPGPYGYTF
15	TRBV6-4	-	TRBJ1-1	-	TGTGCCAGCAGTGTCACCAGGGACCTGAACACTGAAGCTTTCTTT	CASSVTRDLNTEAFF
16	TRBV11-2	-	TRBJ2-1	-	TGTGCCAGCAGCTTAAACGGACAGATAAACTACAATGAGCAGTTCTTC	CASSLNGQINYNEQFF
16	TRBV4-1	-	TRBJ1-2	-	TGCGCCAGCAGCCCAAATCTAGTACAACTGATCTATGGCTACACCTTC	CASSPNLVQLIYGYTF
16	TRBV7-8	-	TRBJ2-1	-	TGTGCCAGCAGCCGCCTGGGGGGGCTCGTATCAAATGAGCAGTTCTTC	CASSRLGGLVSNEQFF
16	TRBV28	-	TRBJ2-7	TRBD1	TGTGCCAGCAGTAATATTGGTATGGGACAGTCCTACGAGCAGTACTTC	CASSNIGMGQSYEQYF
15	TRBV6-5	-	TRBJ1-1	TRBD1	TGTGCCAGCAGTTACGGCAGGGGGGTGAACACTGAAGCTTTCTTT	CASSYGRGVNTEAFF
15	TRBV28	-	TRBJ2-3	TRBD2	TGTGCCAGCAGCTTAGCGGGAGTAAGCCCAGATACGCAGTATTTT	CASSLAGVSPDTQYF
13	TRBV7-2	-	TRBJ2-1	-	TGTGCCAGCAGCTCGACAGGCTACAATGAGCAGTTCTTC	CASSSTGYNEQFF
13	TRBV19	once	TRBJ2-7	-	TGTGCCAGTAGTAAGGGGTTTTCGCTCGAGCAGTACTTC	CASSKGFSLEQYF
13	TRBV5-1	once	TRBJ2-3	-	TGCGCCAGCAGCCAGGACGGCACAGATACGCAGTATTTT	CASSQDGTDTQYF
15	TRBV28	-	TRBJ1-2	-	TGTGCCAGCAGTTTTAGTTCGGATGGGGGCTATGGCTACACCTTC	CASSFSSDGGYGYTF
14	TRBV7-8	-	TRBJ2-3	TRBD2	TGTGCCAGCAGCCCTAGCGGGGGACCAGATACGCAGTATTTT	CASSPSGGPDTQYF
14	TRBV10-3	-	TRBJ1-6	-	TGTGCCATCAGCCGGGACACGCGAAATTCACCCCTCCACTTT	CAISRDTRNSPLHF
15	TRBV28	-	TRBJ1-1	-	TGTGCTACACACAGGGCGAACATGAGGAACACTGAAGCTTTCTTT	CATHRANMRNTEAFF
13	TRBV27	-	TRBJ1-1	-	TGTGCCAGCCTTAAGGGGGGGAACACTGAAGCTTTCTTT	CASLKGGNTEAFF
13	TRBV29-1	few	TRBJ1-1	-	TGCAGCGTTCTCAGCTCCATGAACACTGAAGCTTTCTTT	CSVLSSMNTEAFF
17	TRBV28	-	TRBJ2-1	TRBD2	TGTGCCAGCAGTTTATTCCTGACTAGCGGGAAAGGCAATGAGCAGTTCTTC	CASSLFLTSGKGNEQFF
17	TRBV30	-	TRBJ1-6	-	TGTGCCTGGAGCATCCCCAGAGGGGGGACAAGAGGTTCACCCCTCCACTTT	CAWSIPRGGTRGSPLHF
17	TRBV5-4	-	TRBJ1-1	TRBD1	TGTGCCAGCAGCCCGGGACAGGGAATAGGGATGAACACTGAAGCTTTCTTT	CASSPGQGIGMNTEAFF
15	TRBV30	-	TRBJ2-7	-	TGTGCCTGGAGTGTACCGGGACCGAGCTCCTACGAGCAGTACTTC	CAWSVPGPSSYEQYF